The TCR beta chain described here comes from a study of cytomegalovirus exposure and HLA in healthy donors. The ends were cut back, 2 bases at V and 4 bases at J, with 11 bases in the middle. Looked up from germline, CDR1 is MDHEN and CDR2 is SYDVKM. This CDR3 contains 14 residues. In the PCR, 60 Vbeta and 13 Jbeta primers were used. Sequencing used immunoSEQ multiplex PCR; TCRdb keeps in-frame clones, though not all of them. This table holds 130,000 or so clones, more than 65% found once. The sequence was obtained from a woman aged 18-35 years in good health and CMV-seropositive. The chain carries TRBV28 and TRBJ1-1, with D possibly matching TRBD1 (5 bases). Sample: PBMCs. The CDR3 spells CASSLRQGGTEAFF. DNA of the CDR3: TGTGCCAGCAGTTTACGTCAGGGAGGCACTGAAGCTTTCTTT.